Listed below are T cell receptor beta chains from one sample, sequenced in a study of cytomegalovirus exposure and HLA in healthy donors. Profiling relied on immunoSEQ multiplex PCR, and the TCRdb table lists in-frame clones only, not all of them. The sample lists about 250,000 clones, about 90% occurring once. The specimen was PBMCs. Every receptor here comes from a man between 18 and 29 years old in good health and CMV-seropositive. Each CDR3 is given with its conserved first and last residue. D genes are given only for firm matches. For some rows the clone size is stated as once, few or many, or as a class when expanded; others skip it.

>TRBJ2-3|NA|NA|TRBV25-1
CASSAAGGTDTQYF
TGTGCCAGCAGTGCCGCAGGGGGCACAGATACGCAGTATTTT
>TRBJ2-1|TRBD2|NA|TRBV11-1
CASSPGLAAYNEQFF
TGTGCCAGCAGTCCGGGACTAGCGGCTTACAATGAGCAGTTCTTC
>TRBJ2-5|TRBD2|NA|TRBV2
CASSDPRWALAGGPETQYF
TGTGCCAGCAGTGACCCGAGGTGGGCACTAGCGGGAGGACCCGAGACCCAGTACTTC
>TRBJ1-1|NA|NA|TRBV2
CASSEWMPGAEAFF
TGTGCCAGCAGTGAATGGATGCCAGGGGCTGAAGCTTTCTTT
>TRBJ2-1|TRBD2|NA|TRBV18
CASSPPGLAGGGSYNEQFF
TGTGCCAGCTCACCACCGGGACTAGCGGGAGGCGGGTCCTACAATGAGCAGTTCTTC
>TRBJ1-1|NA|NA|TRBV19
CASSTGRQENTEAFF
TGTGCCAGTAGTACCGGGCGACAGGAGAACACTGAAGCTTTCTTT
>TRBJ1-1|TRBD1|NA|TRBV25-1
CASRETRGRVAEAFF
TGTGCCAGCAGGGAGACCAGGGGGAGAGTCGCTGAAGCTTTCTTT
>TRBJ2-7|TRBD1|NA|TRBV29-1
CSVSRSPTGIAGGAEQYF
TGCAGCGTTTCACGTTCGCCTACGGGGATTGCAGGGGGAGCCGAGCAGTACTTC
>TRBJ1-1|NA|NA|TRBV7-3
CASSLTFAIRGPEAFF
TGTGCCAGCAGCTTAACGTTTGCGATCCGGGGTCCTGAAGCTTTCTTT
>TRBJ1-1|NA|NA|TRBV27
CASSYRGHTEAFF
TGTGCCAGCAGTTACCGGGGCCACACTGAAGCTTTCTTT
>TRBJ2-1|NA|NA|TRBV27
CASSSTTDYNEQFF
TGTGCCAGCAGTTCTACGACGGATTACAATGAGCAGTTCTTC
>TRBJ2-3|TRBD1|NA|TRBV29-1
CSVRTGRSTDTQYF
TGCAGCGTTCGGACAGGTCGTAGCACAGATACGCAGTATTTT
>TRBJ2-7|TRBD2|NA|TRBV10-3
CAISRSGSYYYEQYF
TGTGCCATCAGTCGTAGCGGGAGCTACTACTACGAGCAGTACTTC
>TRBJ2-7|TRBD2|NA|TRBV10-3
CAITAGGRVYEQYF
TGTGCCATCACCGCGGGGGGACGGGTCTACGAGCAGTACTTC
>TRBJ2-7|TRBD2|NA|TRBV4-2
CASSQDSQRDYEQYF
TGTGCCAGCAGCCAAGATAGCCAGCGGGACTACGAGCAGTACTTC
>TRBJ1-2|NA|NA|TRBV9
CASSVAKEGINYGYTF
TGTGCCAGCAGCGTAGCTAAAGAAGGGATTAACTATGGCTACACCTTC
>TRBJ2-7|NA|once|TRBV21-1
CASSTSQGAGGPYEQYF
TGTGCCAGCAGCACAAGTCAAGGGGCAGGGGGACCCTACGAGCAGTACTTC